This T cell receptor (beta chain) comes out of a study of metastatic and nonmetastatic thyroid tumors. Whole-study context: Malignant thyroid and benign thyroid patients provided blood and tumor or nodule tissue whose repertoires were compared.

No patient received treatment before thyroid surgery. Through MiXCR, TCRdb re-clonotyped the PCR reads. Of 15,000 to 20,000 clones listed, 35% to 40% are singletons. Concerning this clone: A much larger clonotype is one base distant, so this may be a read error. This sample also contains other DNA sequences that code for the same CDR3.

This TCR derives from a female donor with papillary thyroid cancer or a benign thyroid nodule (not recorded which). Some clones in this sample may be carry-over from other donors' samples. Material for sequencing was tumor tissue.

The CDR3 is CASSQPSGNPAYGYTF. The CDR3 coding sequence is TGTGCCAGCAGCCAACCCTCGGGGAACCCTGCCTATGGCTACACCTTC. The chain links TRBV6-1 to TRBJ1-2; D uncertain. The CDR3 covers 16 residues. From germline, CDR1 is MNHNS and CDR2 SASEGT. Trimming cost V 6 bases and J 4 bases, with 21 bases left between them.